The next 18 T cell receptor beta chains were all read from a single sample in a study of persistence of HIV-infected CD4 T cells. Sequencing used immunoSEQ version 4 in survey mode. Generated by immunoSEQ multiplex PCR, the TCRdb table keeps only in-frame clones and is missing some. The sample records 48,000 or so clones, around 75% being singletons. Antigens for these TCRs are unknown. Lysates of CMV-infected fibroblasts at approximately 9.6 ug/mL stimulated these cells. Memory cells lacking CD40L and CD69 with high CD45RO were sorted. Sequences were derived from CD4+ T cells sorted from PBMCs after approximately 20-hour stimulation, sampled from a patient who received antiretroviral therapy. Source of these receptors: an adult man with HIV who was CMV-seropositive.

The chain combines TRBV6-5 with TRBJ1-6; D not certain. The ends were cut back, 6 bases at V and 3 bases at J, with 6 bases in the middle. Germline V gives CDR1 MNHEY, CDR2 SVGAGI. The CDR3 has 13 amino acids. The CDR3 region has the DNA TGTGCCAGCAGGATGAGCTATAATTCACCCCTCCACTTT. Its translation is CASRMSYNSPLHF.

The chain couples TRBV5-6 to TRBJ1-1, with D possibly matching TRBD1 (5 bases). The V gene lost 4 bases and the J gene lost 0 bases, with 10 bases spanning the gap. This CDR3 is 14 amino acids long. The germline gives CDR1 SGHDT, CDR2 YYEEEE. The CDR3 region is CASSPQGMNTEAFF. CDR3 coding DNA: TGTGCCAGCAGCCCGCAGGGCATGAACACTGAAGCTTTCTTT. Based on the CDR3 plus reference TRBV5-6 and TRBJ1-1, the full variable domain is DAGVTQSPTHLIKTRGQQVTLRCSPKSGHDTVSWYQQALGQGPQFIFQYYEEEERQRGNFPDRFSGHQFPNYSSELNVNALLLGDSALYLCASSPQGMNTEAFFGQGTRLTVV.

This clone was seen a few times. This chain connects TRBV5-8 to TRBJ1-4; no reliable D call. CDR3 size: 15 residues. With 1 base removed from V and 8 bases from J, the gap between germline ends came to 15 bases. CDR1 and CDR2 (germline): SGHTS, YDEGEE. The CDR3 nucleotides are TGTGCCAGCAGCTTGCCCAAGGGCCCCGGGGAAAAACTGTTTTTT. It is translated as CASSLPKGPGEKLFF.

The genes are TRBV4-2 and TRBJ2-7; D call uncertain. The CDR3 has 13 amino acids. V was shortened by 4 bases and J by 4 bases, with 11 bases between the two germline ends. Germline CDR1 and CDR2: LGHNA and YNFKEQ. The CDR3 protein is CASSRNGWYEQYF. For the CDR3, the DNA is TGTGCCAGCAGCCGAAATGGCTGGTACGAGCAGTACTTC.

The gene calls are TRBV6-1 and TRBJ2-7; 12 bases align to TRBD2. Unmatched junction bases numbered 1, after V lost 4 bases and J lost 0 bases. This CDR3 spans 15 amino acids. Germline CDR1 MNHNS, CDR2 SASEGT. DNA of the CDR3: TGTGCCAGCAGTGGGACTAGCGGGAACTCCTACGAGCAGTACTTC. This gives the protein CASSGTSGNSYEQYF.

The chain recombines TRBV11-1 with TRBJ1-3; D not resolved. Per germline, CDR1 SGHAT and CDR2 FQDESV (reference sequence). V dropped 6 bases and J dropped 0 bases, with 6 bases sitting between them. The CDR3 has 13 residues. CDR3 residues: CASRRSSGNTIYF. The CDR3 DNA reads TGTGCCAGCAGAAGGAGCTCTGGAAACACCATATATTTT.

The chain is built from TRBV2 and TRBJ1-6, with TRBD1 as a possible D gene (5 bases). Germline-derived CDR1 and CDR2 are SNHLY and FYNNEI. The V end lost 4 bases, the J end lost 7 bases, and 8 bases lay between the germline ends. The CDR3 extends over 13 amino acids. The CDR3 region has the DNA TGTGCCAGCAGTGGGGGGGGAAATTCACCCCTCCACTTT. Translation gives CASSGGGNSPLHF.

This chain joins TRBV3-1 (or the pseudogene TRBV3-2) and TRBJ2-2; D uncertain. The V and J ends lost 2 bases and 5 bases respectively, with 18 bases between them. Germline V lookup: CDR1 LGHDT, CDR2 YNNKEL (reference sequence). The CDR3 covers 17 residues. CDR3 amino acids: CASSQNVGGKTTGELFF. In nucleotides, the CDR3 is TGTGCCAGCAGCCAAAACGTAGGTGGGAAAACAACCGGGGAGCTGTTTTTT.

V and J are TRBV6-5 and TRBJ1-1; 7 nucleotides line up with TRBD1. This CDR3 comprises 15 residues. The germline gives CDR1 MNHEY, CDR2 SVGAGI. J was trimmed by 5 bases and V by 0 bases; bases with no gene match: 6. CDR3 sequence reads: CASSYSRQGGTEAFF. Here the CDR3 DNA reads TGTGCCAGCAGTTACTCCCGACAGGGAGGGACTGAAGCTTTCTTT.

The chain uses TRBV3-1 (or the pseudogene TRBV3-2) and TRBJ2-2; 12 positions match TRBD2. The CDR3 has 17 amino acids. The ends lost 0 bases at V and 6 bases at J; junction bases unmatched: 5. From germline, CDR1 is LGHDT and CDR2 YNNKEL (reference sequence). The CDR3 protein is CASSQERLAGDPGELFF. For the CDR3, the DNA is TGTGCCAGCAGCCAAGAGAGACTAGCGGGAGACCCCGGGGAGCTGTTTTTT.

CDR3 residues: CASTVAGVSNYEQYF. CDR3 bases: TGTGCCAGCACCGTAGCGGGAGTTTCGAACTACGAGCAGTACTTC. The chain is built from TRBV28 and TRBJ2-7, with 9 bases matching TRBD2. The CDR3 runs 15 residues. V lost 7 bases and J lost 3; bases outside the gene matches: 10. From germline, CDR1 is MDHEN and CDR2 SYDVKM.

The chain employs TRBV2 and TRBJ1-2; D gene unclear. The CDR3 sequence is 14 residues long. The germline V and J ends were trimmed by 8 bases and 6 bases, with 19 bases remaining between them. In germline, CDR1 is SNHLY, CDR2 FYNNEI. CDR3 sequence reads: CASVITATGHGYTF. Here the CDR3 DNA reads TGTGCCAGCGTGATAACTGCCACTGGGCATGGCTACACCTTC.

The chain couples TRBV19 to TRBJ1-5; D call uncertain. Trimming cost V 3 bases and J 7 bases, with 16 bases left between them. The CDR3 extends over 15 amino acids. CDR1 LNHDA and CDR2 SQIVND come from the germline V gene (reference sequence). Written as DNA, the CDR3 is TGTGCCAGTAGTATGTCCATAGATGGCATCCAGCCCCAGCATTTT. Its protein product is CASSMSIDGIQPQHF.

V is TRBV3-1 (or the pseudogene TRBV3-2) and J is TRBJ1-5, with TRBD1 matching 9 bases. Trimming removed 4 bases from V and 8 bases from J; junction bases left unmatched: 9. CDR3 length: 15 residues. Per the germline V gene, CDR1 is LGHDT and CDR2 is YNNKEL (reference sequence). The CDR3 loop is CASSPGTGNLEPQHF. CDR3 nucleotide sequence: TGTGCCAGCAGCCCCGGGACAGGGAACTTAGAGCCCCAGCATTTT.

A single count supports this clone. This chain uses TRBV4-1 with TRBJ1-2, with D uncertain. V lost 0 bases to trimming and J lost 2 bases, with 10 bases between them. The CDR3 covers 15 residues. Germline V lookup: CDR1 MGHRA, CDR2 YSYEKL. This chain's CDR3 is CASSQDQAGNYGYTF. Written as DNA, the CDR3 is TGCGCCAGCAGCCAAGATCAGGCAGGAAACTATGGCTACACCTTC.

The rearrangement joins TRBV6-2 or TRBV6-3 to TRBJ1-5, with 7 bases lining up with TRBD1. Germline CDR1 is MNHEY and CDR2 is SVGEGT. V gave up 5 bases and J gave up 0 bases; unmatched junction bases: 4. The CDR3 sequence is 15 residues long. CDR3 sequence (DNA): TGTGCCAGCAGTACCTCAGGGGGTAGCAATCAGCCCCAGCATTTT. Translation gives CASSTSGGSNQPQHF.

This clone showed up just once. The chain joins TRBV6-5 to TRBJ1-5; D is perhaps TRBD1 (6 bases). The germline V gene has CDR1 MNHEY and CDR2 SVGAGI. The CDR3 runs to 13 residues. V lost 6 bases and J lost 3, with 9 bases in between. Here the CDR3 DNA reads TGTGCCAGCAGAGGACAGTTCAATCAGCCCCAGCATTTT. The encoded protein is CASRGQFNQPQHF.

The chain combines TRBV6-5 with TRBJ1-2; 10 positions match TRBD1. Germline loops: CDR1 MNHEY, CDR2 SVGAGI. The CDR3 loop spans 14 amino acids. J lost 8 bases, V lost 7 bases, and 10 bases had no gene match. In nucleotides, the CDR3 is TGTGCCAGCACCTACCTTGGACAGGGGGAAGGCTACACCTTC. It codes for CASTYLGQGEGYTF.